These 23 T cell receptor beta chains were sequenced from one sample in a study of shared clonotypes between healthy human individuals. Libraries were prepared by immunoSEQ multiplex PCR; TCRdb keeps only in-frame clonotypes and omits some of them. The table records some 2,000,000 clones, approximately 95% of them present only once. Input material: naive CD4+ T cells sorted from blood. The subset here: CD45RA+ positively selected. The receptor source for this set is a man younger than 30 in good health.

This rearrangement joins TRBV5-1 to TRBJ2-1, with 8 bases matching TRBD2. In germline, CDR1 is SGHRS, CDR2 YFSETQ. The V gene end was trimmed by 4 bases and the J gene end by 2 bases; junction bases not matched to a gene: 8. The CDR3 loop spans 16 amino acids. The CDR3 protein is CASSTNLAGPYNEQFF. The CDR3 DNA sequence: TGCGCCAGCAGCACAAACCTAGCGGGCCCCTACAATGAGCAGTTCTTC.

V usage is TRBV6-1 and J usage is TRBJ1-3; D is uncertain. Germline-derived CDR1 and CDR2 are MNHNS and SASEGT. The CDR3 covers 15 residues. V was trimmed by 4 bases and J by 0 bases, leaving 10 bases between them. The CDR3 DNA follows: TGTGCCAGCAGTGGTGGCACCATCTCTGGAAACACCATATATTTT. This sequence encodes CASSGGTISGNTIYF.

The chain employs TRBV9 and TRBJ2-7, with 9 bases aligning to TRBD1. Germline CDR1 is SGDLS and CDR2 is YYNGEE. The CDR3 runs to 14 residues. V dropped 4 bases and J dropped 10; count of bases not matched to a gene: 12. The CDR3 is CASSLDWDRDNQYF. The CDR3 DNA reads TGTGCCAGCAGCTTAGATTGGGACAGGGATAATCAGTACTTC.

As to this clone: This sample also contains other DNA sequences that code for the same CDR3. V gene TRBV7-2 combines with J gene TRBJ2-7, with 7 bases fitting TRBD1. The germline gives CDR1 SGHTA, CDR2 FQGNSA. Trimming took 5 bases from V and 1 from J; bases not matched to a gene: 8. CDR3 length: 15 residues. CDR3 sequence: CASSPGQVLSYEQYF. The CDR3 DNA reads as TGTGCCAGCAGCCCAGGACAGGTATTATCCTACGAGCAGTACTTC.

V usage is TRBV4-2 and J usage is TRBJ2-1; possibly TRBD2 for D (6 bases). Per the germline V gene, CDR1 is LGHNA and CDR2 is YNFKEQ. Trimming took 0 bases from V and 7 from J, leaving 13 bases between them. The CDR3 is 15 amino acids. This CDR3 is CASSQDSDYGNEQFF. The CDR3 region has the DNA TGTGCCAGCAGCCAAGATTCGGACTATGGTAATGAGCAGTTCTTC.

CDR3: CASSLASGTAGELFF. The CDR3 coding sequence is TGTGCCAGCAGCTTAGCGTCAGGGACGGCCGGGGAGCTGTTTTTT. The V gene is TRBV7-2, the J gene TRBJ2-2, with D possibly being TRBD1 or TRBD2 (5 bases each). This CDR3 is built from 15 residues. The germline V gene encodes CDR1 SGHTA and CDR2 FQGNSA. Trimming left V 0 bases short and J 6 bases short, with 11 bases between.

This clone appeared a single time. CDR3 protein: CAWSGTGGSEQYF. CDR3 nucleotides: TGTGCCTGGAGTGGGACAGGGGGCTCCGAGCAGTACTTC. This chain links TRBV30 with TRBJ2-7; 11 nucleotides match TRBD1. The germline V gene has CDR1 GTSNPN and CDR2 SVGIG (reference sequence). Trimming removed 1 base from V and 6 bases from J; junction bases left unmatched: 2. The CDR3 sequence is 13 residues long.

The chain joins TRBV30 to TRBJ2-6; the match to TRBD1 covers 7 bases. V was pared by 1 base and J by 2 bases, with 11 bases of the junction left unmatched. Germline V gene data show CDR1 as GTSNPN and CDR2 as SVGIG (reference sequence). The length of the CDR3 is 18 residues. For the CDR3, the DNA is TGTGCCTGGAGTGGACAGGGAAAACCTTCCCCTGGGGCCAACGTCCTGACTTTC. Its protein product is CAWSGQGKPSPGANVLTF.

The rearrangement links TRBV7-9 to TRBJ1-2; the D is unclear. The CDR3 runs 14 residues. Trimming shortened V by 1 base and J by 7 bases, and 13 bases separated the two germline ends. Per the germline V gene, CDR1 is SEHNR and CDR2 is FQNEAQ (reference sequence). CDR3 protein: CASSLERTEGGYTF. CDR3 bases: TGTGCCAGCAGCTTAGAGAGGACGGAGGGTGGCTACACCTTC.

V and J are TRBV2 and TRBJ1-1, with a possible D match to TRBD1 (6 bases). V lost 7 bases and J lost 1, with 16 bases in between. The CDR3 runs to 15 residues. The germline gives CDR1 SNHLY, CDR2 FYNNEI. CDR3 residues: CASTGFGGRNTEAFF. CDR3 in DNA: TGTGCCAGCACAGGGTTCGGGGGGCGGAACACTGAAGCTTTCTTT.

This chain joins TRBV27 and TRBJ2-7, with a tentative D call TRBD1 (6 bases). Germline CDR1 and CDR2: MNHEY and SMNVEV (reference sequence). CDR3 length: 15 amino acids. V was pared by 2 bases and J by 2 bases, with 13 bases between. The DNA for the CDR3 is TGTGCCAGCAGTTTACACAGGGCGGGTCCCTACGAGCAGTACTTC. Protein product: CASSLHRAGPYEQYF.

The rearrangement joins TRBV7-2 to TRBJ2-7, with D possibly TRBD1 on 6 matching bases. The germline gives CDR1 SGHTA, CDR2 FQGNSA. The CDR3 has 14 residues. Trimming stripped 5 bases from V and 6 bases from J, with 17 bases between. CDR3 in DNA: TGTGCCAGCAGCGTACAACCAGGGGCCTCCGAGCAGTACTTC. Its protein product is CASSVQPGASEQYF.

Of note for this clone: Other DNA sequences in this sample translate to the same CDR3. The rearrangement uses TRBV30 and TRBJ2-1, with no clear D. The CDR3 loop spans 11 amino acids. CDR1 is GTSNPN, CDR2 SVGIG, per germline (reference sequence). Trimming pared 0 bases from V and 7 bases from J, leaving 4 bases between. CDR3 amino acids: CAWSVLNEQFF. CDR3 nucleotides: TGTGCCTGGAGTGTCTTGAATGAGCAGTTCTTC.

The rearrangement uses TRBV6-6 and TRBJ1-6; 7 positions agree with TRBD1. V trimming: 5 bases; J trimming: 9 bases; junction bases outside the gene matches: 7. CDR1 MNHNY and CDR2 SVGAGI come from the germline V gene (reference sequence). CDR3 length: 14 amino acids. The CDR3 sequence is CASSPTGNSSPLHF. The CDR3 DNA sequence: TGTGCCAGCAGTCCGACAGGGAATAGTTCACCCCTCCACTTT.

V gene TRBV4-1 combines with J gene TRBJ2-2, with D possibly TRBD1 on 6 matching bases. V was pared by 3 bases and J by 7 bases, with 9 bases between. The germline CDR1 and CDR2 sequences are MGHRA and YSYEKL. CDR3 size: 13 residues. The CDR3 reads CASSHPGVGELFF. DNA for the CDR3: TGCGCCAGCAGCCATCCAGGGGTCGGGGAGCTGTTTTTT.

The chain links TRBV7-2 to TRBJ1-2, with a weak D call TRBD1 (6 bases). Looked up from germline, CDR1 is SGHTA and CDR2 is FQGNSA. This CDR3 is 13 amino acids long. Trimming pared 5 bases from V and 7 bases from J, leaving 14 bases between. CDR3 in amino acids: CASSLGGPGGYTF. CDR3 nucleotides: TGTGCCAGCAGCCTAGGGGGTCCGGGTGGCTACACCTTC. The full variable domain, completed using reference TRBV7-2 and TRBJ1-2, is GAGVSQSPSNKVTEKGKDVELRCDPISGHTALYWYRQSLGQGLEFLIYFQGNSAPDKSGLPSDRFSAERTGGSVSTLTIQRTQQEDSAVYLCASSLGGPGGYTFGSGTRLTVV.

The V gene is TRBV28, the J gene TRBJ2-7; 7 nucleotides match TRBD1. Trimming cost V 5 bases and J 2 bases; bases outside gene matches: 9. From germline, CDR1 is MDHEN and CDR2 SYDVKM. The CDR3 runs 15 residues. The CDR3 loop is CASSPRDRYTYEQYF. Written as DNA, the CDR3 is TGTGCCAGCAGTCCCCGGGACAGATATACCTACGAGCAGTACTTC.

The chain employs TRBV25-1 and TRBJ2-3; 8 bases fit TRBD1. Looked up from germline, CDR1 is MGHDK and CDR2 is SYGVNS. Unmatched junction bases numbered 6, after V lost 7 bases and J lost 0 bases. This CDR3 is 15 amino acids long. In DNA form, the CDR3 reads TGTGCCAGCACACGGACAGGGAGAAGCACAGATACGCAGTATTTT. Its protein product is CASTRTGRSTDTQYF.

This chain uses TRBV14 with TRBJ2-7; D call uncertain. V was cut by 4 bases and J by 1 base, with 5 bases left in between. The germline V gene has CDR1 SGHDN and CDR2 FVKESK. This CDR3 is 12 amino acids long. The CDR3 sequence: CASSRESYEQYF. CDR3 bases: TGTGCCAGCAGCCGGGAATCCTACGAGCAGTACTTC.

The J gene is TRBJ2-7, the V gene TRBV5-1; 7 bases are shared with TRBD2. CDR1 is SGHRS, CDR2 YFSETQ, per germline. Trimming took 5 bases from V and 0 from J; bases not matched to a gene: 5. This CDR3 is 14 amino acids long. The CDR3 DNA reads TGCGCCAGCAGGGGAGGGGTTAGCTCCTACGAGCAGTACTTC. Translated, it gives CASRGGVSSYEQYF.

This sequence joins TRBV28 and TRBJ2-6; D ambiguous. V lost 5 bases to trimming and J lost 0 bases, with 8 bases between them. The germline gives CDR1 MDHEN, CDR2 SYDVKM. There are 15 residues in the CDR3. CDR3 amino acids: CASSTLPSGANVLTF. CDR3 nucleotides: TGTGCCAGCAGTACCCTCCCCTCTGGGGCCAACGTCCTGACTTTC.

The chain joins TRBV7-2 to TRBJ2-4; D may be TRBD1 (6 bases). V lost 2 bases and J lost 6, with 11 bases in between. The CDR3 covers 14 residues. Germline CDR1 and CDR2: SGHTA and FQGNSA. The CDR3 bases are TGTGCCAGCAGCTTACTATCCAGGGGAAACATTCAGTACTTC. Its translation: CASSLLSRGNIQYF. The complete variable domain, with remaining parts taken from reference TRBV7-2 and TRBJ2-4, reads GAGVSQSPSNKVTEKGKDVELRCDPISGHTALYWYRQSLGQGLEFLIYFQGNSAPDKSGLPSDRFSAERTGGSVSTLTIQRTQQEDSAVYLCASSLLSRGNIQYFGAGTRLSVL.

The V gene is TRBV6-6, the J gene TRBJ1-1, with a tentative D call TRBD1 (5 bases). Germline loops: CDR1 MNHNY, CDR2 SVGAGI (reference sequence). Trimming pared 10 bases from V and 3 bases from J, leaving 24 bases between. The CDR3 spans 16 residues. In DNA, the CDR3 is TGTGCCACTAAGTGGCGGGCTCCTATGGGGGACACTGAAGCTTTCTTT. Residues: CATKWRAPMGDTEAFF.